The present T cell receptor (beta chain) was sequenced within a study of identical twins. TCRdb ran MiXCR on the 5' RACE reads and lists one entry per CDR3 protein. This table holds some 570,000 distinct CDR3 sequences, more than 20% found once. This CDR3 has 12 amino acids. Trimming removed 2 bases at V and 6 bases at J, with 7 bases between. This clonotype was recorded a few times. These sequences were also reported in another study, on yellow fever vaccine responses in identical twins.

The TCR originated in a young woman in good health. Material for sequencing was CD4+ T cells sorted from blood. The chain employs TRBV12-3 or TRBV12-4 and TRBJ1-2; D gene uncertain. The CDR3 DNA follows: TGTGCCAGCAGTTTATACGGCGATGGCTACACCTTC. Translation gives CASSLYGDGYTF.